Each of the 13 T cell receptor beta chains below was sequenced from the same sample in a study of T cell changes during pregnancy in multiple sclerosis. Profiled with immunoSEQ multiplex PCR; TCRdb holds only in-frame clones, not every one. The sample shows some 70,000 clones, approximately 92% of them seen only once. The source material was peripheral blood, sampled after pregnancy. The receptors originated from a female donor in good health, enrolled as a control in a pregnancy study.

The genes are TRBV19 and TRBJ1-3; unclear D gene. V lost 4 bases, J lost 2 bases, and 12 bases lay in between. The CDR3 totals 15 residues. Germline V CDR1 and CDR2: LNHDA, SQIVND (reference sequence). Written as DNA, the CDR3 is TGTGCCAGTAGTACTACAGTCTTCCCTGGAAACACCATATATTTT. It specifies CASSTTVFPGNTIYF.

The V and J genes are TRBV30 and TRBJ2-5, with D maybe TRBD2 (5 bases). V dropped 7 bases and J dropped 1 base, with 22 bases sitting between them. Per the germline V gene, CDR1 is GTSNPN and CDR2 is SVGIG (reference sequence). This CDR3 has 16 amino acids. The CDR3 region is CASNQMKAGIQETQYF. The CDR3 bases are TGTGCCTCGAACCAAATGAAGGCGGGTATCCAAGAGACCCAGTACTTC.

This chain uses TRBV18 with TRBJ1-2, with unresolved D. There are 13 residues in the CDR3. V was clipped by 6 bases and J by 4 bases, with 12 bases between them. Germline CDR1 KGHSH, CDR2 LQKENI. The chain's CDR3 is CASSSTDPYGYTF. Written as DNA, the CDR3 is TGTGCCAGCTCGTCAACAGACCCCTATGGCTACACCTTC. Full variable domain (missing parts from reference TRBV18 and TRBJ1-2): NAGVMQNPRHLVRRRGQEARLRCSPMKGHSHVYWYRQLPEEGLKFMVYLQKENIIDESGMPKERFSAEFPKEGPSILRIQQVVRGDSAAYFCASSSTDPYGYTFGSGTRLTVV.

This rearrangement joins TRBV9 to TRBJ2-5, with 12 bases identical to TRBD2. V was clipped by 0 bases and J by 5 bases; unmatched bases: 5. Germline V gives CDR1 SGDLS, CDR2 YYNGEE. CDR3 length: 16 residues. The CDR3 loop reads CASSVGLAGGVETQYF. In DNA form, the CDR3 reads TGTGCCAGCAGCGTAGGGCTAGCGGGGGGGGTGGAGACCCAGTACTTC.

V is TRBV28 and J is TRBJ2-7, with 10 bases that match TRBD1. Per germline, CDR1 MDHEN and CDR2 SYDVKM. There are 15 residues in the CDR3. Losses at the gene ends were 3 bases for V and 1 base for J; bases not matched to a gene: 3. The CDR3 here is CASSFRDRGSYEQYF. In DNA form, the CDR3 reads TGTGCCAGCAGTTTCCGGGACAGGGGTTCCTACGAGCAGTACTTC.

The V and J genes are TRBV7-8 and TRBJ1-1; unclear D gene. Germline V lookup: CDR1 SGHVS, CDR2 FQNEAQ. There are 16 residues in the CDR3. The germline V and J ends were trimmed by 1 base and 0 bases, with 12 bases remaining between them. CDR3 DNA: TGTGCCAGCAGCTTAGGGCGGGTCAGCATGAACACTGAAGCTTTCTTT. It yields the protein CASSLGRVSMNTEAFF. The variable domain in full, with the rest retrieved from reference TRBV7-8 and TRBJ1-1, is GAGVSQSPRYKVAKRGQDVALRCDPISGHVSLFWYQQALGQGPEFLTYFQNEAQLDKSGLPSDRFFAERPEGSVSTLKIQRTQQEDSAVYLCASSLGRVSMNTEAFFGQGTRLTVV.

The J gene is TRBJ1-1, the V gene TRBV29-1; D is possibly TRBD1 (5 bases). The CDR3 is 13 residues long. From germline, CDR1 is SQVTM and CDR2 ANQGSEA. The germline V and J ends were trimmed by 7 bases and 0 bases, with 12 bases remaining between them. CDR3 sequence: CSASPGMNTEAFF. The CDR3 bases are TGCAGCGCCTCGCCAGGGATGAACACTGAAGCTTTCTTT.

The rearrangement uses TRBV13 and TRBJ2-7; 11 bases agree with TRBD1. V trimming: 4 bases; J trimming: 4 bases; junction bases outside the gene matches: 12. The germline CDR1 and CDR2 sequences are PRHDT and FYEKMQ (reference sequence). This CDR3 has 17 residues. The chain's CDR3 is CASSWGLPGQGEYEQYF. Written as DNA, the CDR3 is TGTGCCAGCAGCTGGGGGCTACCGGGACAGGGGGAATACGAGCAGTACTTC.

The CDR3: CASSDPRWGGYTF. The CDR3 DNA is TGTGCCAGCAGCGACCCTCGGTGGGGCGGCTACACCTTC. The V and J genes are TRBV7-8 and TRBJ1-2, with D maybe TRBD1 (5 bases). The CDR3 is 13 residues long. Germline loops: CDR1 SGHVS, CDR2 FQNEAQ. The V end was cut by 5 bases, the J end by 8 bases, with 15 bases between.

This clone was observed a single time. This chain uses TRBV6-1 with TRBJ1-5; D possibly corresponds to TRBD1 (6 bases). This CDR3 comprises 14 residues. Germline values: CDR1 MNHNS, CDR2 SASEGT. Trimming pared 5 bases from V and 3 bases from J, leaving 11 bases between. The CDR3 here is CASSPTGHNQPQHF. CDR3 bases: TGTGCCAGCAGTCCCACAGGGCACAATCAGCCCCAGCATTTT.

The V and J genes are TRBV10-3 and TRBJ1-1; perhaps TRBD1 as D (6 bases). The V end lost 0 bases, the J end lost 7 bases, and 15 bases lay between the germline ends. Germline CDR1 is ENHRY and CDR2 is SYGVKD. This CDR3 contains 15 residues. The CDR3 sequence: CAISESSSRGNEAFF. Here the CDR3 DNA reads TGTGCCATCAGTGAGTCATCGTCCAGGGGTAATGAAGCTTTCTTT.

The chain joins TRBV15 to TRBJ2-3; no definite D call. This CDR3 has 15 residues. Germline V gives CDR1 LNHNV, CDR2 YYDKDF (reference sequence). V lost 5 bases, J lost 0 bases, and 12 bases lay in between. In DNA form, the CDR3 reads TGTGCCACCAGCGGCGACATAACTAGCACAGATACGCAGTATTTT. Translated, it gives CATSGDITSTDTQYF.

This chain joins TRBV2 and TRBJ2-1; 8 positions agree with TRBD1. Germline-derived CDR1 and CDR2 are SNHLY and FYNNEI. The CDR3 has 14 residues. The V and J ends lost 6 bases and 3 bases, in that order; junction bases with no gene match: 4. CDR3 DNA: TGTGCCAGCAGGAGGACAGGGTACTACAATGAGCAGTTCTTC. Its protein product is CASRRTGYYNEQFF.